This TCR beta chain was identified in a study of PD-1 blockade in classical Hodgkin lymphoma. Measured with immunoSEQ multiplex PCR; TCRdb has only the in-frame clones, and not every one. The top ten clones hold approximately 9.4% of a sample with about 39,000 clones, over 65% of them seen once. Study findings and constraints: Reasons behind the repertoire differences stay unclear, perhaps disease activity or earlier therapy. Patients who initiated nivolumab within 1 year of ASCT were excluded. CD4+ TCR diversity, unlike CD8+, rose significantly by C4D1. Patients with a complete response exhibited baseline diversity comparable to newly diagnosed patients.

Germline V CDR1 and CDR2: MNHNS, SASEGT. J was trimmed by 2 bases and V by 3 bases; bases with no gene match: 3. The CDR3 spans 14 residues. Concerning this clone itself: The antigen is not known.

Documented time point: cycle 4 day 1 (C4D1), after more than five weeks of nivolumab. After autologous stem cell transplantation all patients relapsed, and prior brentuximab vedotin exposure differed between cohorts. The starting material was peripheral blood mononuclear cells (PBMCs), obtained before the fourth cycle of nivolumab. This clonotype was sampled from a human donor with classical Hodgkin lymphoma. The genes are TRBV6-1 and TRBJ1-2, with 7 bases fitting TRBD1. The CDR3 sequence is CASSEGQLNYGYTF. The CDR3 DNA sequence: TGTGCCAGCAGTGAGGGACAGCTAAACTATGGCTACACCTTC.